This T cell receptor (beta chain) was identified during a study of naive and memory T cell subsets. Study-level results: Especially in CD8 cells, naive repertoires contained a few larger clonotypes, possibly CD45RA-re-expressing memory cells.

The J segment lost 7 bases and the V segment lost 7 bases, leaving 13 bases of the junction unmatched. CDR3 length: 16 residues. The germline V gene encodes CDR1 LNHDA and CDR2 SQIVND (reference sequence). Two oligonucleotides, mixed equimolar, formed the beta constant-region primer covering TRBC1 and TRBC2. The ligated cDNA underwent four PCR rounds using SP2 and nested alpha and beta constant-region primers. TCRdb reprocessed the UMI-ligation and nested PCR reads via MiXCR and lists one record per CDR3 protein. This table holds about 160,000 distinct CDR3 sequences, about 23% found once. This clonotype has a handful of counts. What it recognizes is unknown.

This TCR was sampled from a human donor in good health. This chain connects TRBV19 to TRBJ2-1; TRBD2 aligns across 10 bases. The specimen was naive CD4+ T cells from blood. CDR3 sequence: CASKGWPSGSRNEQFF. CDR3 sequence (DNA): TGTGCCAGTAAGGGGTGGCCTAGCGGGAGCCGTAATGAGCAGTTCTTC.